A single sample gave rise to the 25 T cell receptor beta chains below, sequenced in a study of T cell responses to AZD1222 COVID-19 vaccine. The data were produced by immunoSEQ multiplex PCR, yet TCRdb's version contains in-frame clones alone and is incomplete. The table lists about 150,000 clones, roughly 90% of them singletons. Material: peripheral blood, obtained on day 0 of AZD1222 vaccination. The receptors were sampled from an adult in good health.

The chain couples TRBV11-3 to TRBJ2-3, with 11 nucleotides matching TRBD2. V was pared by 3 bases and J by 4 bases, with 3 bases of the junction left unmatched. CDR1 is SGHNT, CDR2 YENEEA, per germline. This CDR3 has 15 residues. The CDR3 nucleotides are TGTGCCAGCAGCTTCGGGACTAGCGGTTCAGATACGCAGTATTTT. Translating it yields CASSFGTSGSDTQYF.

CDR3 in DNA: TGTGCCAGCAGTCACGACACGGCGGGCACTGAAGCTTTCTTT. This encodes CASSHDTAGTEAFF. The rearrangement joins TRBV6-2 or TRBV6-3 to TRBJ1-1; D call uncertain. This CDR3 contains 14 residues. Germline V gene sequence: CDR1 MNHEY, CDR2 SVGEGT. Trimming stripped 5 bases from V and 4 bases from J, with 14 bases between.

The chain carries TRBV5-1 and TRBJ2-2, with D possibly matching TRBD2 (5 bases). This CDR3 is 14 amino acids long. Germline lookup yields CDR1 SGHRS and CDR2 YFSETQ. Trimming removed 4 bases at V and 5 bases at J, with 12 bases between. The CDR3 loop reads CASSAPGITGELFF. The CDR3 DNA reads as TGCGCCAGCAGCGCCCCGGGGATTACCGGGGAGCTGTTTTTT.

The rearrangement joins TRBV30 to TRBJ1-2; D is unclear. CDR3 length: 14 amino acids. V was clipped by 3 bases and J by 4 bases, with 15 bases between them. CDR1 and CDR2 from the germline V gene are GTSNPN and SVGIG (reference sequence). For the CDR3, the DNA is TGTGCCTGGAGGTCGTCCGTACAGAGCTATGGCTACACCTTC. It specifies CAWRSSVQSYGYTF.

The rearrangement links TRBV19 to TRBJ1-3; the D is unclear. This CDR3 has 15 amino acids. Per the germline V gene, CDR1 is LNHDA and CDR2 is SQIVND (reference sequence). The V gene lost 5 bases and the J gene lost 0 bases, with 11 bases spanning the gap. The CDR3 here is CASSVSGLSGNTIYF. The DNA for the CDR3 is TGTGCCAGTAGTGTCTCCGGCCTCTCTGGAAACACCATATATTTT.

The rearrangement uses TRBV11-3 and TRBJ1-2; D not resolved. This CDR3 region has 14 residues. CDR1 is SGHNT and CDR2 is YENEEA in the germline V gene. The V gene lost 5 bases and the J gene lost 4 bases, with 14 bases spanning the gap. In nucleotides, the CDR3 is TGTGCCAGCAGCCCCGGGCGGGGAGTCTATGGCTACACCTTC. It yields the protein CASSPGRGVYGYTF.

Regarding this clone: Sequence at one end of the junction differs from germline and may be a read error. J is TRBJ1-1 and V is TRBV28; unclear D gene. Per germline, CDR1 MDHEN and CDR2 SYDVKM. The CDR3 runs 14 residues. The CDR3 is CASTLSTLNTEAFF. CDR3 sequence (DNA): TGTGCCAGCACTTTAAGCACACTCAACACTGAAGCTTTCTTT.

The rearrangement uses TRBV5-4 and TRBJ2-3; no clear D. Between the trimmed V and J ends, which lost 0 bases and 6 bases, there was a span of 5 bases. The CDR3 totals 12 residues. Germline CDR1 reads SGHNT; CDR2 reads YYREEE (reference sequence). The CDR3 nucleotides are TGTGCCAGCAGCTTGGTGGTGGATACGCAGTATTTT. Translation: CASSLVVDTQYF.

The chain uses TRBV28 and TRBJ2-5, with D unresolved. CDR1 is MDHEN and CDR2 is SYDVKM in the germline V gene. CDR3 size: 15 residues. With 6 bases removed from V and 5 bases from J, the gap between germline ends came to 19 bases. The CDR3 region has the DNA TGTGCCAGCAGCCCTCCAACGGGTGGAGTGGAGACCCAGTACTTC. This gives the protein CASSPPTGGVETQYF.

V usage is TRBV27 and J usage is TRBJ1-5; possible D gene TRBD1, 5 bases. The CDR3 contains 13 residues. The germline V gene has CDR1 MNHEY and CDR2 SMNVEV (reference sequence). Trimming shortened V by 6 bases and J by 3 bases, and 9 bases separated the two germline ends. CDR3 in amino acids: CASSQTVNQPQHF. In DNA, the CDR3 is TGTGCCAGCAGCCAGACAGTCAATCAGCCCCAGCATTTT.

This clone came up a few times. This sequence joins TRBV12-5 and TRBJ2-2; D is uncertain. The germline CDR1 and CDR2 sequences are LGHNT and FRNRAP. Trimming took 1 base from V and 4 from J, leaving 1 base between them. The CDR3 length is 12 residues. CDR3 DNA sequence: TGTGCTAGTGGTTTGGGCACCGGGGAGCTGTTTTTT. It specifies CASGLGTGELFF.

V usage is TRBV19 and J usage is TRBJ1-2; 8 positions agree with TRBD1. CDR1 and CDR2 (germline): LNHDA, SQIVND (reference sequence). This CDR3 has 16 amino acids. V was clipped by 4 bases and J by 8 bases; unmatched bases: 15. CDR3 loop: CASSSERSGGRVGYTF. CDR3 sequence (DNA): TGTGCCAGTAGTAGTGAGCGGTCAGGGGGCCGAGTAGGCTACACCTTC.

This clone was seen only once. The CDR3 DNA follows: TGTGCCAGTAGTATCAGGGGGTCCTACAATGAGCAGTTCTTC. Its protein product is CASSIRGSYNEQFF. V is TRBV19 and J is TRBJ2-1; 7 bases fit TRBD1. The germline V gene encodes CDR1 LNHDA and CDR2 SQIVND (reference sequence). This CDR3 is built from 14 residues. With 3 bases clipped from V and 1 base from J, the junction kept 0 bases outside the gene matches.

In DNA form, the CDR3 reads TGTGCCAGCAGCTTGGCGGCCACCTACGAGCAGTACTTC. It is translated as CASSLAATYEQYF. This rearrangement joins TRBV5-6 to TRBJ2-7; no clear D gene. The germline V and J ends were trimmed by 0 bases and 2 bases, with 6 bases remaining between them. The CDR3 is 13 amino acids. Germline V lookup: CDR1 SGHDT, CDR2 YYEEEE.

The V call is TRBV7-2, the J call TRBJ2-7; possibly TRBD1 for D (5 bases). This CDR3 contains 18 residues. Germline CDR1 is SGHTA and CDR2 is FQGNSA. V was clipped by 5 bases and J by 5 bases, with 28 bases between them. CDR3 sequence (DNA): TGTGCCAGCAGCCGCAGACTGCTCCGGCAGGGTGCCGTTAACGAGCAGTACTTC. The encoded protein is CASSRRLLRQGAVNEQYF.

This sequence joins TRBV7-9 and TRBJ1-6; possibly TRBD1 for D (6 bases). The ends were cut back, 2 bases at V and 7 bases at J, with 9 bases in the middle. Germline V gene data show CDR1 as SEHNR and CDR2 as FQNEAQ (reference sequence). This CDR3 comprises 14 residues. The CDR3 DNA reads as TGTGCCAGCAGCTTATCCGGACAGAATTCACCCCTCCACTTT. It codes for CASSLSGQNSPLHF.

V is TRBV6-2 or TRBV6-3 and J is TRBJ2-2; no clear D gene. CDR1 is MNHEY and CDR2 is SVGEGT in the germline V gene. The V gene lost 2 bases and the J gene lost 5 bases, with 9 bases spanning the gap. The CDR3 consists of 14 residues. The CDR3 reads CASSYPSVTGELFF. CDR3 nucleotides: TGTGCCAGCAGTTACCCCAGCGTGACCGGGGAGCTGTTTTTT.

In DNA, the CDR3 is TGCGCCAGCAGCTTGGTAGGGGGTAACACTGAAGCTTTCTTT. Residues: CASSLVGGNTEAFF. The chain uses TRBV5-1 and TRBJ1-1, with D perhaps matching TRBD1 (6 bases). Germline CDR1 reads SGHRS; CDR2 reads YFSETQ. Deletions cut 0 bases from V and 2 bases from J, with 8 bases between. CDR3 length: 14 amino acids.

The rearrangement links TRBV7-9 to TRBJ1-1, with D possibly being TRBD1 (5 bases). This CDR3 contains 15 residues. Trimming took off 0 bases at V and 3 bases at J, with 11 bases between the two ends. The germline CDR1 and CDR2 sequences are SEHNR and FQNEAQ (reference sequence). This chain's CDR3 is CASSLATAPHTEAFF. DNA for the CDR3: TGTGCCAGCAGCTTAGCGACAGCGCCGCACACTGAAGCTTTCTTT.

This chain connects TRBV11-2 to TRBJ1-1; possible D gene TRBD1, 5 bases. The V gene lost 1 base and the J gene lost 6 bases, with 15 bases spanning the gap. The CDR3 is 15 amino acids. Looked up from germline, CDR1 is SGHAT and CDR2 is FQNNGV. The CDR3 spells CASSLVITGLSEAFF. Here the CDR3 DNA reads TGTGCCAGCAGCTTAGTCATTACGGGGCTGTCTGAAGCTTTCTTT.

The rearrangement uses TRBV6-4 and TRBJ2-6; the match to TRBD2 covers 10 bases. CDR3 length: 21 amino acids. V shed 0 bases and J 8 bases; nucleotides not matched to a gene: 19. Germline V gene data show CDR1 as MRHNA and CDR2 as SNTAGT. CDR3 residues: CASSDSLWLAGVISSSNVLTF. The CDR3 DNA reads TGTGCCAGCAGTGACTCTCTGTGGCTAGCGGGAGTTATTAGTTCGTCCAACGTCCTGACTTTC.

V gene TRBV25-1 combines with J gene TRBJ1-5, with no clear D. The CDR3 is 15 amino acids. The germline V gene has CDR1 MGHDK and CDR2 SYGVNS. V was shortened by 1 base and J by 1 base, with 8 bases between the two germline ends. The CDR3 here is CASSEWAASNQPQHF. CDR3 nucleotide sequence: TGTGCCAGCAGTGAATGGGCAGCCAGCAATCAGCCCCAGCATTTT.

The rearrangement links TRBV4-3 to TRBJ1-4, with TRBD1 matching over 10 bases. Germline assignment: CDR1 LGHNA and CDR2 YSLEER. CDR3 length equals 15 residues. V trimming: 1 base; J trimming: 8 bases; junction bases outside the gene matches: 4. The CDR3 region is CASSQGQGAGEKLFF. The CDR3 nucleotides read TGCGCCAGCAGCCAAGGACAGGGGGCAGGGGAAAAACTGTTTTTT.

As DNA, the CDR3 is TGTGCCAGCAGTTCATACCTTGACGGCTACGAGCAGTACTTC. Its translation: CASSSYLDGYEQYF. The gene calls are TRBV6-5 and TRBJ2-7; D is ambiguous. Trimming left V 4 bases short and J 3 bases short, with 13 bases between. This CDR3 comprises 14 residues. Germline V CDR1 and CDR2: MNHEY, SVGAGI.

The rearrangement links TRBV10-3 to TRBJ2-1; TRBD2 aligns across 10 bases. After removal of 6 bases from V and 8 bases from J, the junction contained 7 bases not matched to a gene. CDR3 size: 14 residues. CDR1 is ENHRY and CDR2 is SYGVKD in the germline V gene. CDR3 amino acids: CAISLAGARDEQFF. The CDR3 region has the DNA TGTGCCATCAGCCTAGCGGGGGCAAGAGATGAGCAGTTCTTC.